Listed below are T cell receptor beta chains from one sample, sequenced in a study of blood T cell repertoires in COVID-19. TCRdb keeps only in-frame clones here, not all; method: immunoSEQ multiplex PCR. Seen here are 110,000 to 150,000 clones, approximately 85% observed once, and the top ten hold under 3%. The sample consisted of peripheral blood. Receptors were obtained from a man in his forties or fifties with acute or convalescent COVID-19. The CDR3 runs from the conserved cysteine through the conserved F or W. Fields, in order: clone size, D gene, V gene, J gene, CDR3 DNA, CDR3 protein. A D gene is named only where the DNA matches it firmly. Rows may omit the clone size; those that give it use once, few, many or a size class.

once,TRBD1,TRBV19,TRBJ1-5,TGTGCCAGTAGGAGTGGGACAGGTTACAATCAGCCCCAGCATTTT,CASRSGTGYNQPQHF
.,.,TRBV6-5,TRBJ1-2,TGTGCCAGCAGCACGGGGAACGGCTACACCTTC,CASSTGNGYTF
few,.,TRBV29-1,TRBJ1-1,TGCAGCGTTGAATCCCCAAGGAGGGTTATGAACACTGAAGCTTTCTTT,CSVESPRRVMNTEAFF
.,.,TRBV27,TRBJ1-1,TGTGCCAGCAGTTTCAGGGTGAACACTGAAGCTTTCTTT,CASSFRVNTEAFF
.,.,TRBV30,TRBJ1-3,TGTGCCTGGAGAGCGGGACAACAGCTCCCGGCCATATATTTT,CAWRAGQQLPAIYF
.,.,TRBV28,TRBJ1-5,TGTGCCAGCAGTCAACCCGCGGACAGCCTCCGCAATCAGCCCCAGCATTTT,CASSQPADSLRNQPQHF
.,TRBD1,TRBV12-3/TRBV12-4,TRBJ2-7,TGTGCCAGCAGGGACAGGCGAGACGAGCAGTACTTC,CASRDRRDEQYF
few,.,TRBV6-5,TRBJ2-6,TGTGCCAGCAGTTCGTTAGCGTCTGGGGCCAACGTCCTGACTTTC,CASSSLASGANVLTF
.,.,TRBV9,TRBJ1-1,TGTGCCAGCAGCGTCCCTTCGTCGATTAGCAGTGGATTTACTGAAGCTTTCTTT,CASSVPSSISSGFTEAFF
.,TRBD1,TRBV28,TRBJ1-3,TGTGCCAGCAGTCCGACAGGGGGCTCTGGAAACACCATATATTTT,CASSPTGGSGNTIYF
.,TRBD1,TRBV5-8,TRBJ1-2,TGTGCCAGCAGCTTTACACGACAGGGGAGGTCTGGTGGCTACACCTTC,CASSFTRQGRSGGYTF
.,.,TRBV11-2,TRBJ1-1,TGTGCCAGCAGCCCCGACGGGGTGGACACTGAAGCTTTCTTT,CASSPDGVDTEAFF
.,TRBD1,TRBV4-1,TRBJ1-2,TGCGCCAGCAGCCAAGCCTGGACAGGGTGGGGTTCGGATGGCTACACCTTC,CASSQAWTGWGSDGYTF
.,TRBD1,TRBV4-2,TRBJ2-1,TGTGCCAGCAGCCAAGCGGGGACAGGGGGCTCATATGAGCAGTTCTTC,CASSQAGTGGSYEQFF
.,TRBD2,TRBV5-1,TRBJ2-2,TGCGCCAGCAGCTTTTTGGTGGCTAGCGGGACAGTCGGGGAGCTGTTTTTT,CASSFLVASGTVGELFF
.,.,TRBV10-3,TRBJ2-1,TGTGCCATCAGTGAGTCGAGTGGGAGGTCTCCCTACAATGAGCAGTTCTTC,CAISESSGRSPYNEQFF
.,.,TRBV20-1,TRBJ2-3,TGCAGTGCCAAGAAGGGGCCGCAGTATTTT,CSAKKGPQYF
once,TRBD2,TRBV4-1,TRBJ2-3,TGCGCCAGCAGCCAAGGGCCTCCGACTAGCGGAGTGGGGCCTCCAGATACGCAGTATTTT,CASSQGPPTSGVGPPDTQYF
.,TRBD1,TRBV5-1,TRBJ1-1,TGCGCCAGCAGCTTGGGACAGGGAGGCACTGAAGCTTTCTTT,CASSLGQGGTEAFF
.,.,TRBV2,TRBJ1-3,TGTGCCAGCAGGCCAGGGGGAAACACCATATATTTT,CASRPGGNTIYF
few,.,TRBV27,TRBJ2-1,TGTGCCAGCAGTTTATACAGCACTAGAGAATACAATGAGCAGTTCTTC,CASSLYSTREYNEQFF
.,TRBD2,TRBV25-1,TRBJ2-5,TGTGCCACAAGGTCGGCTAGCGGGAGTGGGGGCGGAGAGACCCAGTACTTC,CATRSASGSGGGETQYF
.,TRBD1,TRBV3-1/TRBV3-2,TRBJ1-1,TGTGCCAGCAGCCAAGAGACAGGGGAGGGAGCTTTCTTT,CASSQETGEGAFF
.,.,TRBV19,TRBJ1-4,TGTGCCAGTAGTATACAGGGAGGGAATGAAAAACTGTTTTTT,CASSIQGGNEKLFF
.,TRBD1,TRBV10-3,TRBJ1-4,TGTGCCATCAGGAACCGGGACAGTCCTAATGAAAAACTGTTTTTT,CAIRNRDSPNEKLFF
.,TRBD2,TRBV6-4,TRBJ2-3,TGTGCCAGCAGTGACCGACTAGCGGGGAACATAATCCAAACTAGCACAGATACGCAGTATTTT,CASSDRLAGNIIQTSTDTQYF
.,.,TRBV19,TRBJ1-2,TGTGCCAGTACCCCCCCCGGACTCAGAGACTATGGCTACACCTTC,CASTPPGLRDYGYTF
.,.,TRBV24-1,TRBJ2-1,TGTGCCACCAGTGATTCCCTTCGGGTTAGCTCCTACAATGAGCAGTTCTTC,CATSDSLRVSSYNEQFF
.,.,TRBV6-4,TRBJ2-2,TGTGCCAGCAGTACAGACAGCGCCACCGGGGAGCTGTTTTTT,CASSTDSATGELFF
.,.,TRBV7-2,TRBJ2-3,TGTGCCAGCAGCTTTGGTACTACCCGCCCGCAGTATTTT,CASSFGTTRPQYF
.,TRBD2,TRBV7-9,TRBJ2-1,TGTGCCAGCAGCTTAGGTAGCGGGGGGAGGGATGAGCAGTTCTTC,CASSLGSGGRDEQFF
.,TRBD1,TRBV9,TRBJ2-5,TGTGCCAGCAGCGTAACAGGGGGCATCGGGGAGACCCAGTACTTC,CASSVTGGIGETQYF
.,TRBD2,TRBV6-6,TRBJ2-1,TGTGTGACCGGGACTAGCGGCACAACCGCCTACAATGAGCAGTTCTTC,CVTGTSGTTAYNEQFF
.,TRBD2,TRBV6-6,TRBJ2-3,TGTGCCAGCAGTTTACCGACTAGCGGGAGACACGATACGCAGTATTTT,CASSLPTSGRHDTQYF
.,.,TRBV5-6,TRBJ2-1,TGTGCCAGCAGTACAGGGTACGCCTACAATGAGCAGTTCTTC,CASSTGYAYNEQFF
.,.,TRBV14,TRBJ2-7,TGTGCCAGCAGCCAAGTTGTAGGGACTCAGATCTCCGAGCAGTACTTC,CASSQVVGTQISEQYF
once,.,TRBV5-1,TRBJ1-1,TGCGCCAGCAGCTTGTCAATAAGCAGGGCGCCTACTGAAGCTTTCTTT,CASSLSISRAPTEAFF
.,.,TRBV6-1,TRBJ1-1,TGTGCCAGCAGTGATCCCGGGGAGGTAGCTTTCTTT,CASSDPGEVAFF
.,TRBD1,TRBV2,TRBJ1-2,TGTGCCAGCAGTGAGGAGGGGGCGCGGGGCTACACCTTC,CASSEEGARGYTF
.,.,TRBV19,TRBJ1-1,TGTGCCGGACACTCAGGGTCTGAAGCTTTCTTT,CAGHSGSEAFF
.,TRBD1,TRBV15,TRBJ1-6,TGTGCCACCAGCAGAGATGGGACAGTCCTAAGATCACCCCTCCACTTT,CATSRDGTVLRSPLHF